These T cell receptor beta chains were read from a single sample in a study of blood T cell repertoires in COVID-19. The repertoire was sequenced with immunoSEQ multiplex PCR; TCRdb's copy has only in-frame clones and lacks some. The sample carries about 310,000 clones, roughly 90% recorded once. The sequenced sample was peripheral blood. The origin of the receptors is a woman in her thirties with COVID-19, enrolled during active disease. Each CDR3 is given with its conserved first and last residue. D genes are given only for firm matches. Only some rows state a clone size, as once, few, many or a class for expanded clones.

J gene | clone size | D gene | V gene | CDR3 DNA | CDR3 protein
TRBJ1-4 | NA | NA | TRBV19 | TGTGCCAGTGGACGGACACCAACTAATGAAAAACTGTTTTTT | CASGRTPTNEKLFF
TRBJ2-7 | NA | NA | TRBV7-9 | TGTGCCAGCAGCTTAATACAGAGAAACGAGCAGTACTTC | CASSLIQRNEQYF
TRBJ1-2 | NA | NA | TRBV12-3/TRBV12-4 | TGTGCCAGTTTCGTCTCCGGGGTTGGCGGCTACACCTTC | CASFVSGVGGYTF
TRBJ2-7 | NA | TRBD1 | TRBV6-6 | TGTGCTGTGGCAGGGGGCTACGAGCAGTACTTC | CAVAGGYEQYF
TRBJ1-5 | NA | NA | TRBV19 | TGTGCCAGTAGCGGGACACCTAGCAATCAGCCCCAGCATTTT | CASSGTPSNQPQHF
TRBJ1-1 | NA | NA | TRBV5-1 | TGCGCCAGCAGCGTTACAGGGAACACTGAAGCTTTCTTT | CASSVTGNTEAFF
TRBJ1-2 | once | TRBD1 | TRBV9 | TGTGCCAGCAGCGTACACGACAGGGTTGGCGGCTACACCTTC | CASSVHDRVGGYTF
TRBJ2-7 | once | TRBD1 | TRBV5-1 | TGCGCCAGCAGCTTGGAGGCAGGGGGCGTAGGGCAGTACTTC | CASSLEAGGVGQYF
TRBJ1-2 | NA | TRBD1 | TRBV30 | TGTGCCTGGAGATCCGGGACAGGGGGCAGTGGCTACACCTTC | CAWRSGTGGSGYTF
TRBJ1-4 | NA | TRBD1 | TRBV7-2 | TGTGCCAGCAGCGCGGGACAGGGAGGTGAAAAACTGTTTTTT | CASSAGQGGEKLFF
TRBJ1-2 | NA | TRBD1 | TRBV29-1 | TGCAGCGCCCGACAGGGAGCTAACTATGGCTACACCTTC | CSARQGANYGYTF
TRBJ1-6 | NA | TRBD1 | TRBV2 | TGTGCCAGCACTTTATCCGACAGGGGGAATTCACCCCTCCACTTT | CASTLSDRGNSPLHF
TRBJ2-1 | NA | TRBD2 | TRBV7-3 | TGTGCCAGCAGCTTTCTGGCGGGAGGGCCAGATGAGCAGTTCTTC | CASSFLAGGPDEQFF
TRBJ1-3 | NA | TRBD1 | TRBV28 | TGTGCCAGCAGTTCAAAAAGGACAGGACTGCCTGGAAACACCATATATTTT | CASSSKRTGLPGNTIYF
TRBJ2-7 | NA | NA | TRBV18 | TGTGCCAGCTCACGTAGACAGGACGCCACGGGTGAGCAGTACTTC | CASSRRQDATGEQYF
TRBJ1-1 | NA | NA | TRBV18 | TGTGCCAGCTCACCGGGGAGGACTGAAGCTTTCTTT | CASSPGRTEAFF
TRBJ2-7 | NA | TRBD1 | TRBV6-1 | TGTGCCAGCAGTGAAGCAGAAGGGACAGGGGGCTACGAGCAGTACTTC | CASSEAEGTGGYEQYF
TRBJ2-1 | NA | TRBD2 | TRBV29-1 | TGCAGCGCAAGACTAGCGGGAGATGAGCAGTTCTTC | CSARLAGDEQFF
TRBJ1-3 | NA | NA | TRBV6-6 | TGTGCCAGCAGTTACTCGAGTTCCTCTGGAAACACCATATATTTT | CASSYSSSSGNTIYF
TRBJ1-5 | NA | TRBD1 | TRBV5-1 | TGCGCCAGCAGCCCGGATACAGGGGGTAATAGCAATCAGCCCCAGCATTTT | CASSPDTGGNSNQPQHF
TRBJ2-2 | NA | NA | TRBV5-4 | TGTGCCAGCAGCCTAGATCGTGGCGGCACCGGGGAGCTGTTTTTT | CASSLDRGGTGELFF
TRBJ2-1 | NA | TRBD2 | TRBV10-2 | TGCGCCAGTATGGGACTAGCGGGTGAGCAGTTCTTC | CASMGLAGEQFF
TRBJ2-3 | NA | NA | TRBV9 | TGTGCCAGCGGTCAGACTAGCACAGATACGCAGTATTTT | CASGQTSTDTQYF
TRBJ2-3 | once | NA | TRBV6-6 | TGTGCCAGCAGTTACTCCGGGTATCGCACAGATACGCAGTATTTT | CASSYSGYRTDTQYF
TRBJ1-2 | NA | NA | TRBV5-1 | TGCGCCAGCAGCTTGGCCCTAGGGGATGGAGTGGGTGGCTACACCTTC | CASSLALGDGVGGYTF
TRBJ2-2 | NA | NA | TRBV4-1 | TGCGCCAGCAGCCAAGAGGAGGGAAGGGAGAACGGGGAGCTGTTTTTT | CASSQEEGRENGELFF
TRBJ1-5 | NA | NA | TRBV2 | TGTGCCAGCAGTGAACCCCCGGGCAGGGGAGCCAATCAGCCCCAGCATTTT | CASSEPPGRGANQPQHF
TRBJ1-2 | NA | TRBD1 | TRBV18 | TGTGCCAGCTCAGGGACAGAGATTGGCTACACCTTC | CASSGTEIGYTF
TRBJ1-2 | NA | NA | TRBV2 | TGTGCCAGCCTGGGACTCTATGGCTACACCTTC | CASLGLYGYTF
TRBJ1-1 | NA | NA | TRBV7-9 | TGTGCCAGCAGCTTAGCGGAGGGGACTGAAGCTTTCTTT | CASSLAEGTEAFF
TRBJ1-5 | NA | NA | TRBV19 | TGTGCCAGTAGTTCTAAACCGGGAGACGGGAGCAATCAGCCCCAGCATTTT | CASSSKPGDGSNQPQHF
TRBJ1-6 | NA | NA | TRBV7-6 | TGTGCCAGCAGCTTAGCAGGACGGGAAAATAATTCACCCCTCCACTTT | CASSLAGRENNSPLHF
TRBJ2-7 | NA | TRBD2 | TRBV14 | TGTGCCAGCAGCCAAACCGGGACTAGCGCCAACTTC | CASSQTGTSANF
TRBJ2-5 | once | NA | TRBV5-1 | TGCGCCAGCAGCTTGGTAATTGGTAGCGGAGAGTACCAAGAGACCCAGTACTTC | CASSLVIGSGEYQETQYF
TRBJ2-7 | NA | NA | TRBV19 | TGTGCCAGTAGTAGGTCGACAGGAGTGATCTACGAGCAGTACTTC | CASSRSTGVIYEQYF
TRBJ1-4 | few | TRBD1 | TRBV7-8 | TGTGCCAGCAGTCCCCGGGACAGGGGTTTTGAAAAACTGTTTTTT | CASSPRDRGFEKLFF
TRBJ2-7 | NA | NA | TRBV27 | TGTGCCAGCATCCGACGGGCCTACGAGCAGTACTTC | CASIRRAYEQYF